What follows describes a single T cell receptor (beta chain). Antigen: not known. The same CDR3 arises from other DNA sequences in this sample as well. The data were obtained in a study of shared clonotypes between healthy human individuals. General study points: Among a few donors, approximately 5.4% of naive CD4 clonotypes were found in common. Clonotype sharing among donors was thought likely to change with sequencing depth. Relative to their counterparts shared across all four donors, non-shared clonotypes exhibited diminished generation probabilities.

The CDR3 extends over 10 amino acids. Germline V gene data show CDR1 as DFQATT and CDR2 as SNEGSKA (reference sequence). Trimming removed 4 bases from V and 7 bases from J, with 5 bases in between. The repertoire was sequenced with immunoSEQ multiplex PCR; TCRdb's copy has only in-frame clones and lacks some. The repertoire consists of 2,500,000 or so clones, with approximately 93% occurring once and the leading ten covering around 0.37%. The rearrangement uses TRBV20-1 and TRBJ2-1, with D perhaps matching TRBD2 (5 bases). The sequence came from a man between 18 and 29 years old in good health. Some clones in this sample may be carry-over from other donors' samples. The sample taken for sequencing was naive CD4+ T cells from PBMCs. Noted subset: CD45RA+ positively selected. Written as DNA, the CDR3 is TGCAGTGCTACGGGGAATGAGCAGTTCTTC. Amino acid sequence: CSATGNEQFF.